This T cell receptor beta chain was captured in a study of T cell responses to AZD1222 COVID-19 vaccine. Produced via immunoSEQ multiplex PCR; TCRdb's table is partial and in-frame only. The table lists around 190,000 clones, just over 85% of them singletons. Concerning this clone: The antigen is unknown.

The CDR3 is 16 amino acids. The ends lost 0 bases at V and 5 bases at J; junction bases unmatched: 3. CDR1 and CDR2 from the germline V gene are SGHRS and YFSETQ. General observations from the study: The study reported that nearly half of spike-specific TCRs target unmutated variant regions. Donor demographics were predominantly white British with a female majority; clonal diversity may be underestimated. Baseline testing showed seropositivity in only six or seven AZD1222 recipients.

The chain couples TRBV5-1 to TRBJ2-3; 13 positions agree with TRBD2. This TCR derives from an adult in good health. Material: peripheral blood, obtained on day 0 of AZD1222 vaccination. CDR3 loop: CASSLGTSGRLDTQYF. CDR3 nucleotides: TGCGCCAGCAGCTTGGGGACTAGCGGGAGATTAGATACGCAGTATTTT.